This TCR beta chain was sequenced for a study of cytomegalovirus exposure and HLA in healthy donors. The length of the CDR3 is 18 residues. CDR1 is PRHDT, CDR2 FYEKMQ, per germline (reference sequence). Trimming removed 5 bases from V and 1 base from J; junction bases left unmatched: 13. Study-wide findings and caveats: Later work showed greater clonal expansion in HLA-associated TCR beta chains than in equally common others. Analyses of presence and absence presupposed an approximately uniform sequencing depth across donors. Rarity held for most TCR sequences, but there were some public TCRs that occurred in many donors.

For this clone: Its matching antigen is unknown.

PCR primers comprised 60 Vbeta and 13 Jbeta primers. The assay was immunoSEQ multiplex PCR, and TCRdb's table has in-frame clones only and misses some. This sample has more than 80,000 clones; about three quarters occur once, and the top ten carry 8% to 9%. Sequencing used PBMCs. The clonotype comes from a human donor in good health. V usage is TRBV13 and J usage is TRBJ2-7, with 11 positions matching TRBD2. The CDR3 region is CASSPALGLAGVSYEQYF. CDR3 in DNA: TGTGCCAGCAGCCCAGCTTTAGGACTAGCGGGTGTGTCCTACGAGCAGTACTTC.